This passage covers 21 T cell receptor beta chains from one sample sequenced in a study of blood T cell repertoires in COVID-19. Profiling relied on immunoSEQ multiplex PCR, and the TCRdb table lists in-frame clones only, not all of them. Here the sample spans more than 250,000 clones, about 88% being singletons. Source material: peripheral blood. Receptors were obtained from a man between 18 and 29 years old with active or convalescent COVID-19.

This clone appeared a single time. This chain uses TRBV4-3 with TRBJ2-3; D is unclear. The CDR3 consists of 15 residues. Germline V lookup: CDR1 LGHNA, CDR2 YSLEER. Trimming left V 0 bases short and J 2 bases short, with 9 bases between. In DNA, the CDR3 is TGCGCCAGCAGCCAAGATCCCCAGAACACAGATACGCAGTATTTT. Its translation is CASSQDPQNTDTQYF.

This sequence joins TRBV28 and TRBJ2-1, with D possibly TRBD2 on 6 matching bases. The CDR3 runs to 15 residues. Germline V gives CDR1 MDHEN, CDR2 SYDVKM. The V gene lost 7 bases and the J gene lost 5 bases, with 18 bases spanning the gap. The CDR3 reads CASISAEGSHNEQFF. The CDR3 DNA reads TGTGCCAGCATCTCAGCGGAGGGGAGTCACAATGAGCAGTTCTTC.

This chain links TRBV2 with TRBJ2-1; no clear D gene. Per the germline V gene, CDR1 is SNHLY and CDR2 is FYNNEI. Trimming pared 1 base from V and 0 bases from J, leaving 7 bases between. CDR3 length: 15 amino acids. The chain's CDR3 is CASSEVSYSYNEQFF. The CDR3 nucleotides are TGTGCCAGCAGTGAAGTGTCCTACTCCTACAATGAGCAGTTCTTC. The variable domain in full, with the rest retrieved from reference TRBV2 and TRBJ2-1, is EPEVTQTPSHQVTQMGQEVILRCVPISNHLYFYWYRQILGQKVEFLVSFYNNEISEKSEIFDDQFSVERPDGSNFTLKIRSTKLEDSAMYFCASSEVSYSYNEQFFGPGTRLTVL.

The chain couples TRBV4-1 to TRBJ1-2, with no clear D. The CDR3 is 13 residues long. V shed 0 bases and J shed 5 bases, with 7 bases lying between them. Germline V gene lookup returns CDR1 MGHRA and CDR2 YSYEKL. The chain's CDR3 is CASSQDMTYGYTF. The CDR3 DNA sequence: TGCGCCAGCAGCCAAGATATGACTTATGGCTACACCTTC.

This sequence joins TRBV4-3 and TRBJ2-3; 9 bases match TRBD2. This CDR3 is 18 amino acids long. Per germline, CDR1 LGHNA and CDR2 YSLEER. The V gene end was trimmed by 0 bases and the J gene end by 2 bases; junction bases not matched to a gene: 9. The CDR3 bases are TGCGCCAGCAGCCAAGAGTCTAGCGGGGCTCTTACCACAGATACGCAGTATTTT. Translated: CASSQESSGALTTDTQYF.

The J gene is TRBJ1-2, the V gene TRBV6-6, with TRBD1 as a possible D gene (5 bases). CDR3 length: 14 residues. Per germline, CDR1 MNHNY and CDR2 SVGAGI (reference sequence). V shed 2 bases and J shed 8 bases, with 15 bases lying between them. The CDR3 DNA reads TGTGCCAGCAGTTACCCGGACACCCCGCCCGGCTACACCTTC. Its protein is CASSYPDTPPGYTF.

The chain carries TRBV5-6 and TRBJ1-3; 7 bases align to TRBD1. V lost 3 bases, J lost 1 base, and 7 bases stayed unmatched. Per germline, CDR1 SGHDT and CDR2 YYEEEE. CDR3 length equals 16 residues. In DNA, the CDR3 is TGTGCCAGCAGCTCTACGGGACAGATGTCTGGAAACACCATATATTTT. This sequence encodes CASSSTGQMSGNTIYF.

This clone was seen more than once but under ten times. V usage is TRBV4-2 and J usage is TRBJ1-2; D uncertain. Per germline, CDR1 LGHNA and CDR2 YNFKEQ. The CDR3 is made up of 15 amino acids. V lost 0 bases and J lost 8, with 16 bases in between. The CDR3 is CASSQDLDPPGGYTF. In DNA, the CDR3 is TGTGCCAGCAGCCAAGATTTGGACCCCCCGGGAGGCTACACCTTC.

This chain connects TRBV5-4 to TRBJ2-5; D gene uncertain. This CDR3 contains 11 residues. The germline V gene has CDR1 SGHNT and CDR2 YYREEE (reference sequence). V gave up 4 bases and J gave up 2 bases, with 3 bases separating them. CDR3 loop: CASSLQETQYF. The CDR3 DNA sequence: TGTGCCAGCAGCCTTCAAGAGACCCAGTACTTC.

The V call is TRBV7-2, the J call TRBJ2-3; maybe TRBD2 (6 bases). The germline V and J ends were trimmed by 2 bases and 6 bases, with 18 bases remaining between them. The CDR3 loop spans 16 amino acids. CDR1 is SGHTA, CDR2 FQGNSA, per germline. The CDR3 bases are TGTGCCAGCAGCTTACACCGGGACTGGGGTGGGGATACGCAGTATTTT. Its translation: CASSLHRDWGGDTQYF.

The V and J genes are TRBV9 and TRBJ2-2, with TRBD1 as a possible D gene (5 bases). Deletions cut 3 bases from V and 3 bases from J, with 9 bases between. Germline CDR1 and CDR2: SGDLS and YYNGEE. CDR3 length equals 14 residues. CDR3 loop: CASSAGIDTGELFF. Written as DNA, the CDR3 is TGTGCCAGCAGCGCAGGGATCGACACCGGGGAGCTGTTTTTT.

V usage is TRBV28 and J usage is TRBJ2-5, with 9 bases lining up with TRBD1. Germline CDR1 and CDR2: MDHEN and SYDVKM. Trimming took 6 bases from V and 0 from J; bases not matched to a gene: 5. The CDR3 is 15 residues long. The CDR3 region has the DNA TGTGCCAGCAGGCGGGGACAGGGCAACCAAGAGACCCAGTACTTC. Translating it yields CASRRGQGNQETQYF. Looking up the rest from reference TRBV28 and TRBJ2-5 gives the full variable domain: DVKVTQSSRYLVKRTGEKVFLECVQDMDHENMFWYRQDPGLGLRLIYFSYDVKMKEKGDIPEGYSVSREKKERFSLILESASTNQTSMYLCASRRGQGNQETQYFGPGTRLLVL.

The CDR3 spells CASSVEGLPSQQYF. The CDR3 DNA reads as TGTGCCAGCAGCGTAGAAGGACTTCCCTCGCAGCAGTACTTC. The chain uses TRBV9 and TRBJ2-7, with a tentative D call TRBD2 (5 bases). In germline, CDR1 is SGDLS, CDR2 YYNGEE. There are 14 residues in the CDR3. V lost 0 bases and J lost 8, with 15 bases in between.

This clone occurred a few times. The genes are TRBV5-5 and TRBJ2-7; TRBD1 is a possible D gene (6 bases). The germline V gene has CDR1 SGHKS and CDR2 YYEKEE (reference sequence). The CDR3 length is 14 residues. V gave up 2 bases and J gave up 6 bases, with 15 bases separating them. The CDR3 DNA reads TGTGCCAGCAGCTTAGAACAGGGTTTCAGCGAGCAGTACTTC. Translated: CASSLEQGFSEQYF.

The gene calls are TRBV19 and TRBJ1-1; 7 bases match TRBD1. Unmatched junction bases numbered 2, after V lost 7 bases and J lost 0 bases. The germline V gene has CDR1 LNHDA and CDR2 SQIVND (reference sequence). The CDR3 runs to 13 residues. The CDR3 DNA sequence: TGTGCCAGTAATGACAGGGTGAACACTGAAGCTTTCTTT. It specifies CASNDRVNTEAFF.

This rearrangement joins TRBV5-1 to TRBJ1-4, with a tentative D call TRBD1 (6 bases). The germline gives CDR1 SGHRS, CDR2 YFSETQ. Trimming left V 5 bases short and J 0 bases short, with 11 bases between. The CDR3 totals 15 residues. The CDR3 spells CASSFRGATNEKLFF. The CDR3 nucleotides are TGCGCCAGCAGTTTCAGGGGTGCAACTAATGAAAAACTGTTTTTT.

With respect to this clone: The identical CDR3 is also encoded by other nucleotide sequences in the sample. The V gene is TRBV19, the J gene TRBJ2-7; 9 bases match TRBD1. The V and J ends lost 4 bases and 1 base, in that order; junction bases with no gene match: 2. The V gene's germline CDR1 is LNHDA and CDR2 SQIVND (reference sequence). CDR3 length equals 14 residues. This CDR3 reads CASSTGQGSYEQYF. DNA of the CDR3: TGTGCCAGTAGTACGGGACAGGGATCCTACGAGCAGTACTTC.

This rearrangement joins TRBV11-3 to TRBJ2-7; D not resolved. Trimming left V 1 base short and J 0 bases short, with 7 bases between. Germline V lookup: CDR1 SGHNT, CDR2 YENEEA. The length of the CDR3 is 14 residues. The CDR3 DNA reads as TGTGCCAGCAGCTTAGGAACAGACTCCTACGAGCAGTACTTC. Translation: CASSLGTDSYEQYF.

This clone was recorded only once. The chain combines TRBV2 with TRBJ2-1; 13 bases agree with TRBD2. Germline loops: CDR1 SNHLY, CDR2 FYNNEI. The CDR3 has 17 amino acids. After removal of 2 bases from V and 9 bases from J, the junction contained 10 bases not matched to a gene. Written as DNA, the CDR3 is TGTGCCAGCAGTGAACGGGAACTAGCGGGAGGGTGGGCTGAGCAGTTCTTC. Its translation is CASSERELAGGWAEQFF. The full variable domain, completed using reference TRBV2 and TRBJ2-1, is EPEVTQTPSHQVTQMGQEVILRCVPISNHLYFYWYRQILGQKVEFLVSFYNNEISEKSEIFDDQFSVERPDGSNFTLKIRSTKLEDSAMYFCASSERELAGGWAEQFFGPGTRLTVL.

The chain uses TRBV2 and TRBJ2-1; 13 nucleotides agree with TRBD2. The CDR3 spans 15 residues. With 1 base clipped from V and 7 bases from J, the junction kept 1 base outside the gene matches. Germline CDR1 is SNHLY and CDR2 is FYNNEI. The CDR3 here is CASSEGTSGSNEQFF. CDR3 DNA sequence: TGTGCCAGCAGTGAAGGGACTAGCGGGAGTAATGAGCAGTTCTTC.

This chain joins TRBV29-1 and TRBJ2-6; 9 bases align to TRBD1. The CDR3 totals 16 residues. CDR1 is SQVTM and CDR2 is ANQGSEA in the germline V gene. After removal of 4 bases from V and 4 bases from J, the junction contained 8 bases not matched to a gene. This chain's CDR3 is CSVVSGQGTGANVLTF. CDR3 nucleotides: TGCAGCGTTGTGTCGGGACAGGGCACCGGGGCCAACGTCCTGACTTTC.